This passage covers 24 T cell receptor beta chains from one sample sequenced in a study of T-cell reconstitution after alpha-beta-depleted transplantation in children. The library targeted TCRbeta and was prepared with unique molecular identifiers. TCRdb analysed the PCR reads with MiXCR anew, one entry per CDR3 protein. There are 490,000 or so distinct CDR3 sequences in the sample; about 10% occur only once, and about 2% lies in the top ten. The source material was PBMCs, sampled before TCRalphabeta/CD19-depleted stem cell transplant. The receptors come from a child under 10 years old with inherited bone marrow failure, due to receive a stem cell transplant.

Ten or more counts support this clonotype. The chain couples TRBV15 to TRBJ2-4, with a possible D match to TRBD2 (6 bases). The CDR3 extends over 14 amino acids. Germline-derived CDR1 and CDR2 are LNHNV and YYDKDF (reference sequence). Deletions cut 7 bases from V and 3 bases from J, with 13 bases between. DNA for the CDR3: TGTGCCACCATTAGCGGTTTCGGCAAAAACATTCAGTACTTC. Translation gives CATISGFGKNIQYF.

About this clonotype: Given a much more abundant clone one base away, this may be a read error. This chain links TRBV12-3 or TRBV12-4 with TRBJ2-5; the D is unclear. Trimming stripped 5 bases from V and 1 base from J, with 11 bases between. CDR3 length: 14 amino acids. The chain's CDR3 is CASSRDGSQETQYF. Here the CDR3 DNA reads TGTGCCAGCAGTCGAGACGGATCCCAAGAGACCCAGTACTTC.

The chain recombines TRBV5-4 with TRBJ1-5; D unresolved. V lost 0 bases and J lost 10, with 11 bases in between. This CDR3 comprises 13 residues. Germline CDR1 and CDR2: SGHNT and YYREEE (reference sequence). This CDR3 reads CASSLGIPCPQHF. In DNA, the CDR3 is TGTGCCAGCAGCTTGGGTATCCCCTGCCCCCAGCATTTT.

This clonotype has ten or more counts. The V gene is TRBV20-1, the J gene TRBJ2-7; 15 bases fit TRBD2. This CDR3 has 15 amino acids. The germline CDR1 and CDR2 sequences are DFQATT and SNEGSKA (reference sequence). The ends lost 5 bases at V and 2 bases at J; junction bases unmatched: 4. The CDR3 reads CSAVGLAGGPYEQYF. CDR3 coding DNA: TGCAGTGCTGTCGGACTAGCGGGAGGGCCCTACGAGCAGTACTTC.

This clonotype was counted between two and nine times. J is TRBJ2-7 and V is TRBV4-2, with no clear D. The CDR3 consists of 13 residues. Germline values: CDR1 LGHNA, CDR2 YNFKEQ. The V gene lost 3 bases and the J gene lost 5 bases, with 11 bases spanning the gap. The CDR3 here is CASSHQGRNEQYF. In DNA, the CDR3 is TGTGCCAGCAGCCACCAAGGTAGAAACGAGCAGTACTTC.

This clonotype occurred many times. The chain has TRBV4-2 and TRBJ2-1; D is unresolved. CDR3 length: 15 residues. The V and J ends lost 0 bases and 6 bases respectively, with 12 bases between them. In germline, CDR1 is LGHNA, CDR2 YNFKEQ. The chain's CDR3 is CASSQEVGLANEQFF. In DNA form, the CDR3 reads TGTGCCAGCAGCCAAGAAGTTGGATTGGCCAATGAGCAGTTCTTC.

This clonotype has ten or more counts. The CDR3 nucleotides read TGTGCCAGCACCCCGCTAGCGGGGGCCTACAATGAGCAGTTCTTC. Translating it yields CASTPLAGAYNEQFF. This chain connects TRBV6-1 to TRBJ2-1; 10 bases match TRBD2. V dropped 7 bases and J dropped 2; count of bases not matched to a gene: 5. Germline assignment: CDR1 MNHNS and CDR2 SASEGT. The CDR3 extends over 15 amino acids.

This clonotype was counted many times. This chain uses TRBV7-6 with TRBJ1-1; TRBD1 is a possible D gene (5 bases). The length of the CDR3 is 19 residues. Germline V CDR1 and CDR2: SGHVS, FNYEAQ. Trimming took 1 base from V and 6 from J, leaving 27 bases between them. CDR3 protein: CASSLGTLFRGSHPPEAFF. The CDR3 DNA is TGTGCCAGCAGCTTAGGGACCCTCTTTCGGGGGTCCCATCCCCCTGAAGCTTTCTTT.

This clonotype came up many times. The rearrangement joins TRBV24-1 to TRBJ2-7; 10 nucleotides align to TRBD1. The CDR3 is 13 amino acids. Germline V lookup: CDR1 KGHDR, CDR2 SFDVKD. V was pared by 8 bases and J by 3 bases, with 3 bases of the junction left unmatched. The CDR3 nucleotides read TGTGCCACCATGGGGACAGGGGACTACGAGCAGTACTTC. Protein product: CATMGTGDYEQYF.

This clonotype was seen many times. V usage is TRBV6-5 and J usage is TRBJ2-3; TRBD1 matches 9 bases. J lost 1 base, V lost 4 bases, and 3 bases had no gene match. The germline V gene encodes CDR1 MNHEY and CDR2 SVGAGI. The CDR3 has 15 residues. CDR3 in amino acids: CASSWTGERTDTQYF. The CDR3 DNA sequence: TGTGCCAGCAGTTGGACAGGGGAACGCACAGATACGCAGTATTTT.

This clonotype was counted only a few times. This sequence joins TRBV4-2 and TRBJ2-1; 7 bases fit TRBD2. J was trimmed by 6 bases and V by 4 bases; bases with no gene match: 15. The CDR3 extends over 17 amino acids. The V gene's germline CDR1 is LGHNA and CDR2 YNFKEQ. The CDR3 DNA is TGTGCCAGCAGCCCCGGTTTTAGGGGAGGGCCTGGCAATGAGCAGTTCTTC. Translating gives CASSPGFRGGPGNEQFF.

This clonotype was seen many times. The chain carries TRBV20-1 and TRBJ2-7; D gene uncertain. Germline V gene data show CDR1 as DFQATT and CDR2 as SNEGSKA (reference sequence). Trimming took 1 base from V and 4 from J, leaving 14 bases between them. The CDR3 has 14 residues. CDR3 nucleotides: TGCAGTGCTAGAGCTTATGAAGGATTTTACGAGCAGTACTTC. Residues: CSARAYEGFYEQYF.

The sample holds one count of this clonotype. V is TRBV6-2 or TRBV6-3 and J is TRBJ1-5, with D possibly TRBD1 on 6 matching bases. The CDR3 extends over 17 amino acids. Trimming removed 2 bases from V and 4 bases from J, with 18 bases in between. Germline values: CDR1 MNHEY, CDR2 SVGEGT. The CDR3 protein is CASSYPTGKGVNQPQHF. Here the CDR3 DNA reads TGTGCCAGCAGTTACCCCACGGGTAAGGGGGTAAATCAGCCCCAGCATTTT.

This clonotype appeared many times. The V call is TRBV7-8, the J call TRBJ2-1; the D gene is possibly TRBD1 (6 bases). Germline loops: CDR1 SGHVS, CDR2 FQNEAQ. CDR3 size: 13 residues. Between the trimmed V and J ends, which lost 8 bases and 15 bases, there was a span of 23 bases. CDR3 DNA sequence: TGTGCCAGCTGCGTAACCCCGGATAGCAGGGGGTTCTTC. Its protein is CASCVTPDSRGFF.

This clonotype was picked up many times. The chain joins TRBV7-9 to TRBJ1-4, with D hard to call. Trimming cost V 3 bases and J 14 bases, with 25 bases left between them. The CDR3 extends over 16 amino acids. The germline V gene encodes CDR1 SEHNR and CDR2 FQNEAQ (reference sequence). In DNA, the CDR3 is TGTGCCAGCAGCTTGTCCACTCGAGTTCCGGATGATCGGCTGTTTTTT. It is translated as CASSLSTRVPDDRLFF. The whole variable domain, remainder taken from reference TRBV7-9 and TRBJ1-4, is DTGVSQNPRHKITKRGQNVTFRCDPISEHNRLYWYRQTLGQGPEFLTYFQNEAQLEKSRLLSDRFSAERPKGSFSTLEIQRTEQGDSAMYLCASSLSTRVPDDRLFFGSGTQLSVL.

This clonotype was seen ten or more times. This CDR3 reads CASSLNKGGTGELFF. The CDR3, as DNA: TGCGCCAGCAGCTTGAATAAGGGTGGCACCGGGGAGCTGTTTTTT. The gene calls are TRBV5-1 and TRBJ2-2, with D uncertain. This CDR3 region has 15 residues. Trimming removed 1 base at V and 4 bases at J, with 11 bases between. In germline, CDR1 is SGHRS, CDR2 YFSETQ.

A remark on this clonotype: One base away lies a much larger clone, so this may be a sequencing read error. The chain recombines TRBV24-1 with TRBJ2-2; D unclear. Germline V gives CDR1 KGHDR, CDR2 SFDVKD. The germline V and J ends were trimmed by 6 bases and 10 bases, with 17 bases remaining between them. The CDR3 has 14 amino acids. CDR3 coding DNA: TGTGCCACCAGTTACTCGGACCTAGTCCTGGAGCTGTTTTTT. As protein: CATSYSDLVLELFF.

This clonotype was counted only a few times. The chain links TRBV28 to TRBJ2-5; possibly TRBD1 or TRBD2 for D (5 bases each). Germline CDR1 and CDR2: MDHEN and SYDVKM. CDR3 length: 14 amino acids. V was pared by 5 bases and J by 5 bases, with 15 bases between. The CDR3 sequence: CASSLSAWGETQYF. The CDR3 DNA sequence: TGTGCCAGCAGTCTCTCCGCTTGGGGGGAGACCCAGTACTTC.

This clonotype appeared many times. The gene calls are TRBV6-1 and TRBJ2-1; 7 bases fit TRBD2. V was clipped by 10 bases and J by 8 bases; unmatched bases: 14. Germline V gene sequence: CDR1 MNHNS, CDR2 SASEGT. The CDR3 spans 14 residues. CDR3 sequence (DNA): TGTGCCACCGGACGAGGGGAGGGCATCGATGAGCAGTTCTTC. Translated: CATGRGEGIDEQFF.

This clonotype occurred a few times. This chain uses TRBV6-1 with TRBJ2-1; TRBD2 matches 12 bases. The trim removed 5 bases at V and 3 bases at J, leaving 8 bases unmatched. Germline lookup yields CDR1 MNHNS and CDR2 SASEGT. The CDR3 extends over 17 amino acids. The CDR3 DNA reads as TGTGCCAGCAGTCCTGGACTAGCGGGATGGATCTACAATGAGCAGTTCTTC. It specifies CASSPGLAGWIYNEQFF.

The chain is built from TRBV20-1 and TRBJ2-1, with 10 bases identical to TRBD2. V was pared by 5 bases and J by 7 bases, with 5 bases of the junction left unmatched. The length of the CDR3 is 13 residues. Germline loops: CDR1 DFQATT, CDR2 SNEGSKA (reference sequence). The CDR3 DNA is TGCAGTGCTTCGGGACTAGCGTTAAATGAGCAGTTCTTC. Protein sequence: CSASGLALNEQFF.

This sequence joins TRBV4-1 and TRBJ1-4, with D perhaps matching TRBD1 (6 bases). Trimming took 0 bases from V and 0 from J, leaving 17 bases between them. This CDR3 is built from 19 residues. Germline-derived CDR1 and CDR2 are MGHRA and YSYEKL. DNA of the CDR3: TGCGCCAGCAGCCAAGATGGGCCGGCCGGGGGCCCAACTAATGAAAAACTGTTTTTT. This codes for CASSQDGPAGGPTNEKLFF.

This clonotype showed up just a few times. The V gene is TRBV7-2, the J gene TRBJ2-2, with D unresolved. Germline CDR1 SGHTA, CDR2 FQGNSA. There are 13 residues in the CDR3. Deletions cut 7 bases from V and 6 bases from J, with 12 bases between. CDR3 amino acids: CASTPGMAGELFF. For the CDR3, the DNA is TGTGCCAGCACCCCTGGGATGGCCGGGGAGCTGTTTTTT.

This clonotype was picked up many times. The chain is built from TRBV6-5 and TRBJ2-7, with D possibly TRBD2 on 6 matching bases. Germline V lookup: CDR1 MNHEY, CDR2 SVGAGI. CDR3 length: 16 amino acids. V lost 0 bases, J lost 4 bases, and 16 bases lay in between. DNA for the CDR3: TGTGCCAGCAGTTACTCGTCGGGGGAAGCGTCGTACGAGCAGTACTTC. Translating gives CASSYSSGEASYEQYF.